What follows are 28 T cell receptor beta chains derived from one specimen sequenced in a study of siplizumab effects on memory and regulatory T cells. Produced via immunoSEQ multiplex PCR; TCRdb's table is partial and in-frame only. This table has about 100,000 clones, 75% to 95% appearing once. Sequencing was performed on CD4+ T cells sorted from blood. All receptors derive from a human donor in good health.

The chain employs TRBV2 and TRBJ2-7, with D unresolved. Germline assignment: CDR1 SNHLY and CDR2 FYNNEI. CDR3 length: 16 amino acids. Deletions cut 2 bases from V and 3 bases from J, with 17 bases between. The CDR3 DNA follows: TGTGCCAGCAGTGAACCCCCCCTGGTGGCGGACTACGAGCAGTACTTC. Translating it yields CASSEPPLVADYEQYF.

The rearrangement joins TRBV5-8 to TRBJ2-2, with TRBD2 identical over 13 bases. The trim removed 2 bases at V and 4 bases at J, leaving 5 bases unmatched. The CDR3 is 17 amino acids. CDR1 is SGHTS, CDR2 YDEGEE, per germline. This CDR3 is CASSFGRLAGGTGELFF. CDR3 DNA: TGTGCCAGCAGCTTCGGAAGACTAGCGGGGGGCACCGGGGAGCTGTTTTTT.

The J gene is TRBJ2-2, the V gene TRBV4-1; the D gene is possibly TRBD1 (6 bases). Trimming left V 4 bases short and J 4 bases short, with 22 bases between. The germline CDR1 and CDR2 sequences are MGHRA and YSYEKL. CDR3 size: 18 residues. The CDR3 DNA reads TGCGCCAGCAGCCGAGGGGGACGGACGGTTCGTTCCACCGGGGAGCTGTTTTTT. It is translated as CASSRGGRTVRSTGELFF.

This chain uses TRBV7-3 with TRBJ2-2; the D is unclear. The germline V gene has CDR1 SGHTA and CDR2 FQGTGA. The V end lost 5 bases, the J end lost 6 bases, and 16 bases lay between the germline ends. This CDR3 has 15 residues. The CDR3 DNA sequence: TGTGCCAGCAGCCCCCGAGACTTCCAATCCGGGGAGCTGTTTTTT. Its translation is CASSPRDFQSGELFF. Filled out from reference TRBV7-3 and TRBJ2-2, the complete variable domain reads GAGVSQTPSNKVTEKGKYVELRCDPISGHTALYWYRQSLGQGPEFLIYFQGTGAADDSGLPNDRFFAVRPEGSVSTLKIQRTERGDSAVYLCASSPRDFQSGELFFGEGSRLTVL.

The chain employs TRBV27 and TRBJ2-5; D gene ambiguous. Between the trimmed V and J ends, which lost 5 bases and 5 bases, there was a span of 15 bases. The CDR3 is made up of 14 amino acids. Germline V lookup: CDR1 MNHEY, CDR2 SMNVEV (reference sequence). The CDR3 DNA sequence: TGTGCCAGCAGTCCTCACATAGCCCGGGAGACCCAGTACTTC. Protein product: CASSPHIARETQYF.

The J gene is TRBJ2-1, the V gene TRBV7-2, with D possibly TRBD2 on 6 matching bases. Trimming took off 1 base at V and 3 bases at J, with 7 bases between the two ends. Germline CDR1 is SGHTA and CDR2 is FQGNSA. The CDR3 is 14 residues long. The CDR3 spells CASSLVGGYNEQFF. As DNA, the CDR3 is TGTGCCAGCAGCTTAGTCGGGGGCTACAATGAGCAGTTCTTC.

This sequence joins TRBV7-3 and TRBJ2-1; D not certain. The length of the CDR3 is 11 residues. Trimming took off 8 bases at V and 6 bases at J, with 8 bases between the two ends. The V gene's germline CDR1 is SGHTA and CDR2 FQGTGA. The CDR3 here is CASQDGNEQFF. The CDR3 DNA reads TGTGCCAGCCAGGACGGCAATGAGCAGTTCTTC. Using reference TRBV7-3 and TRBJ2-1 for the parts outside the CDR3, the full variable domain is GAGVSQTPSNKVTEKGKYVELRCDPISGHTALYWYRQSLGQGPEFLIYFQGTGAADDSGLPNDRFFAVRPEGSVSTLKIQRTERGDSAVYLCASQDGNEQFFGPGTRLTVL.

This chain links TRBV6-5 with TRBJ2-1; D is possibly TRBD2 (6 bases). This CDR3 comprises 13 residues. Germline assignment: CDR1 MNHEY and CDR2 SVGAGI. The germline V and J ends were trimmed by 6 bases and 5 bases, with 11 bases remaining between them. DNA for the CDR3: TGTGCCAGCAGGACCGGGACTGACAATGAGCAGTTCTTC. It specifies CASRTGTDNEQFF.

The chain joins TRBV28 to TRBJ2-6; possibly TRBD1 for D (6 bases). The V gene lost 5 bases and the J gene lost 4 bases, with 18 bases spanning the gap. The CDR3 consists of 17 residues. From germline, CDR1 is MDHEN and CDR2 SYDVKM. This CDR3 is CASSPQGSFGGANVLTF. CDR3 nucleotides: TGTGCCAGCAGTCCACAGGGATCCTTTGGAGGGGCCAACGTCCTGACTTTC.

The J gene is TRBJ1-4, the V gene TRBV5-1, with D possibly being TRBD1 (5 bases). Germline V gene data show CDR1 as SGHRS and CDR2 as YFSETQ. The CDR3 has 15 amino acids. Trimming took off 4 bases at V and 0 bases at J, with 10 bases between the two ends. This CDR3 is CASSPRVSTNEKLFF. In DNA form, the CDR3 reads TGCGCCAGCAGCCCCAGGGTATCAACTAATGAAAAACTGTTTTTT.

The rearrangement joins TRBV5-1 to TRBJ2-3; possible D gene TRBD1, 5 bases. Germline values: CDR1 SGHRS, CDR2 YFSETQ. The CDR3 totals 16 residues. Trimming shortened V by 1 base and J by 4 bases, and 16 bases separated the two germline ends. The CDR3 reads CASSLWSRASPDTQYF. The CDR3 DNA sequence: TGCGCCAGCAGCTTGTGGAGCAGGGCCTCCCCAGATACGCAGTATTTT.

This chain links TRBV6-6 with TRBJ2-7, with TRBD1 as a possible D gene (6 bases). CDR3 length equals 14 residues. Germline V CDR1 and CDR2: MNHNY, SVGAGI (reference sequence). V gave up 2 bases and J gave up 3 bases, with 11 bases separating them. The CDR3 is CASSYATGFYEQYF. In DNA, the CDR3 is TGTGCCAGCAGTTACGCCACAGGGTTCTACGAGCAGTACTTC.

The rearrangement joins TRBV30 to TRBJ1-3, with D possibly matching TRBD1 (6 bases). CDR3 length: 15 amino acids. The germline V gene encodes CDR1 GTSNPN and CDR2 SVGIG (reference sequence). V lost 0 bases to trimming and J lost 2 bases, with 11 bases between them. CDR3 region: CAWSVRSGAGNTIYF. CDR3 DNA sequence: TGTGCCTGGAGTGTAAGGTCAGGGGCTGGAAACACCATATATTTT.

The chain uses TRBV6-6 and TRBJ1-3; no clear D gene. Trimming stripped 0 bases from V and 2 bases from J, with 5 bases between. The CDR3 loop spans 14 amino acids. CDR1 is MNHNY, CDR2 SVGAGI, per germline (reference sequence). The CDR3 is CASSYSGAGNTIYF. In DNA form, the CDR3 reads TGTGCCAGCAGTTACTCCGGAGCTGGAAACACCATATATTTT.

The chain is built from TRBV9 and TRBJ2-7; D perhaps matches TRBD2 (6 bases). V was shortened by 4 bases and J by 0 bases, with 11 bases between the two germline ends. The CDR3 consists of 14 residues. CDR1 and CDR2 from the germline V gene are SGDLS and YYNGEE. CDR3 DNA sequence: TGTGCCAGCAGCAGCCGGGACTCCTCCTACGAGCAGTACTTC. Translated: CASSSRDSSYEQYF.

This chain links TRBV6-5 with TRBJ2-5; D possibly uses TRBD1 or TRBD2 (5 bases each). Trimming took off 0 bases at V and 5 bases at J, with 13 bases between the two ends. This CDR3 contains 15 residues. Germline V gives CDR1 MNHEY, CDR2 SVGAGI. The CDR3 loop reads CASSYSWGLVETQYF. CDR3 sequence (DNA): TGTGCCAGCAGTTACTCGTGGGGGTTAGTGGAGACCCAGTACTTC.

Only a few counts were recorded for this clone. The V gene is TRBV19, the J gene TRBJ1-2, with D perhaps matching TRBD1 (5 bases). Trimming shortened V by 5 bases and J by 4 bases, and 17 bases separated the two germline ends. CDR1 is LNHDA, CDR2 SQIVND, per germline (reference sequence). The length of the CDR3 is 15 residues. The CDR3, as DNA: TGTGCCAGTAGTGCACAGGTTCCTCCTTCCTATGGCTACACCTTC. The encoded protein is CASSAQVPPSYGYTF.

This chain uses TRBV7-2 with TRBJ1-5, with D possibly being TRBD1 (5 bases). V lost 5 bases, J lost 6 bases, and 17 bases lay in between. Per the germline V gene, CDR1 is SGHTA and CDR2 is FQGNSA. The CDR3 covers 15 residues. Here the CDR3 reads CASSPGTSRSQPQHF. CDR3 in DNA: TGTGCCAGCAGCCCAGGGACCTCGCGGAGTCAGCCCCAGCATTTT.

J is TRBJ2-2 and V is TRBV7-3; D is unresolved. Trimming took off 5 bases at V and 7 bases at J, with 11 bases between the two ends. Germline V gene sequence: CDR1 SGHTA, CDR2 FQGTGA. The CDR3 totals 13 residues. The CDR3 nucleotides are TGTGCCAGCAGCAGAGAAAATGGCGGGGAGCTGTTTTTT. Its translation: CASSRENGGELFF. Combining the CDR3 with reference TRBV7-3 and TRBJ2-2 gives the whole variable domain GAGVSQTPSNKVTEKGKYVELRCDPISGHTALYWYRQSLGQGPEFLIYFQGTGAADDSGLPNDRFFAVRPEGSVSTLKIQRTERGDSAVYLCASSRENGGELFFGEGSRLTVL.

V gene TRBV15 combines with J gene TRBJ2-3; D gene uncertain. V lost 0 bases and J 0 bases, leaving 10 bases between the germline ends. Germline CDR1 LNHNV, CDR2 YYDKDF (reference sequence). This CDR3 is 16 amino acids long. In DNA, the CDR3 is TGTGCCACCAGCAGAGATGGTCTTTCTAGCACAGATACGCAGTATTTT. Amino acid sequence: CATSRDGLSSTDTQYF.

The chain employs TRBV18 and TRBJ2-2, with 8 bases identical to TRBD1. Germline V CDR1 and CDR2: KGHSH, LQKENI. Trimming removed 4 bases from V and 1 base from J; junction bases left unmatched: 5. This CDR3 region has 16 residues. CDR3 sequence reads: CASSLQGQGNTGELFF. The CDR3 region has the DNA TGTGCCAGCTCACTACAAGGACAGGGGAACACCGGGGAGCTGTTTTTT. The full variable domain, with the rest looked up from reference TRBV18 and TRBJ2-2, is NAGVMQNPRHLVRRRGQEARLRCSPMKGHSHVYWYRQLPEEGLKFMVYLQKENIIDESGMPKERFSAEFPKEGPSILRIQQVVRGDSAAYFCASSLQGQGNTGELFFGEGSRLTVL.

The chain combines TRBV28 with TRBJ2-5, with D possibly TRBD1 on 5 matching bases. The V end was cut by 1 base, the J end by 5 bases, with 14 bases between. The germline V gene has CDR1 MDHEN and CDR2 SYDVKM. CDR3 length equals 15 residues. The CDR3 region is CASSLSRAGWETQYF. The DNA for the CDR3 is TGTGCCAGCAGTTTATCCAGGGCAGGTTGGGAGACCCAGTACTTC.

The chain links TRBV5-4 to TRBJ1-6, with D tentatively TRBD1 (5 bases). Trimming cost V 0 bases and J 5 bases, with 9 bases left between them. Per the germline V gene, CDR1 is SGHNT and CDR2 is YYREEE (reference sequence). The CDR3 length is 15 residues. The DNA of the CDR3 is TGTGCCAGCAGCTTGGGGCAGGGACATAATTCACCCCTCCACTTT. It is translated as CASSLGQGHNSPLHF.

This chain connects TRBV4-3 to TRBJ1-4; no definite D call. The length of the CDR3 is 13 residues. V lost 4 bases to trimming and J lost 10 bases, with 13 bases between them. Per germline, CDR1 LGHNA and CDR2 YSLEER. This CDR3 reads CASSLEERGKLFF. As DNA, the CDR3 is TGCGCCAGCAGCCTGGAGGAACGTGGAAAACTGTTTTTT.

This clone was observed once. This CDR3 reads CATQGGQWPYEQYF. The CDR3 DNA reads as TGTGCCACCCAGGGGGGACAGTGGCCCTACGAGCAGTACTTC. The rearrangement uses TRBV2 and TRBJ2-7; tentatively, D is TRBD1 (7 bases). Trimming stripped 10 bases from V and 2 bases from J, with 18 bases between. CDR3 length: 14 residues. Per the germline V gene, CDR1 is SNHLY and CDR2 is FYNNEI.

This chain links TRBV6-5 with TRBJ2-3; 7 positions agree with TRBD2. The V and J ends lost 2 bases and 0 bases, in that order; junction bases with no gene match: 2. The CDR3 length is 15 residues. Germline V lookup: CDR1 MNHEY, CDR2 SVGAGI. CDR3 coding DNA: TGTGCCAGCAGTTACGGGGGGGGAAGCACAGATACGCAGTATTTT. Translation: CASSYGGGSTDTQYF.

The chain couples TRBV7-2 to TRBJ2-7; D might be TRBD1 (6 bases). Per the germline V gene, CDR1 is SGHTA and CDR2 is FQGNSA. The CDR3 runs 13 residues. V lost 1 base and J lost 4, with 8 bases in between. DNA for the CDR3: TGTGCCAGCAGCTTAGACAGGGCTTACGAGCAGTACTTC. Translated, it gives CASSLDRAYEQYF. Supplemented by reference TRBV7-2 and TRBJ2-7, the full variable domain reads GAGVSQSPSNKVTEKGKDVELRCDPISGHTALYWYRQSLGQGLEFLIYFQGNSAPDKSGLPSDRFSAERTGGSVSTLTIQRTQQEDSAVYLCASSLDRAYEQYFGPGTRLTVT.

The chain uses TRBV5-4 and TRBJ1-1, with D unresolved. The CDR3 runs to 13 residues. Germline V gives CDR1 SGHNT, CDR2 YYREEE (reference sequence). V was cut by 0 bases and J by 1 base, with 4 bases left in between. CDR3 sequence (DNA): TGTGCCAGCAGCTTGGACAGGAACACTGAAGCTTTCTTT. Protein product: CASSLDRNTEAFF.